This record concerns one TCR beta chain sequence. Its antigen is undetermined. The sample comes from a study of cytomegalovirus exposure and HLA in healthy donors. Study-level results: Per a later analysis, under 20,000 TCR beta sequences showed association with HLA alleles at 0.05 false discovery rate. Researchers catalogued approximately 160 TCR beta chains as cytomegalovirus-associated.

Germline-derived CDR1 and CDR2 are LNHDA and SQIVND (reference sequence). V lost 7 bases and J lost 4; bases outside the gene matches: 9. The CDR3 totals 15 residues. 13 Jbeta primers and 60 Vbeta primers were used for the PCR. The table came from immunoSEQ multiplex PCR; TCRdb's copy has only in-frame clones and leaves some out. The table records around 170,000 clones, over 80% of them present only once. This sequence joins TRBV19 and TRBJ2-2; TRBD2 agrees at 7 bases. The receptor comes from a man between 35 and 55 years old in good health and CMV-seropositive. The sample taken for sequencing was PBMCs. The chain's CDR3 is CASKGRGLTTGELFF. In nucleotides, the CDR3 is TGTGCCAGTAAAGGGAGGGGCCTTACCACCGGGGAGCTGTTTTTT.